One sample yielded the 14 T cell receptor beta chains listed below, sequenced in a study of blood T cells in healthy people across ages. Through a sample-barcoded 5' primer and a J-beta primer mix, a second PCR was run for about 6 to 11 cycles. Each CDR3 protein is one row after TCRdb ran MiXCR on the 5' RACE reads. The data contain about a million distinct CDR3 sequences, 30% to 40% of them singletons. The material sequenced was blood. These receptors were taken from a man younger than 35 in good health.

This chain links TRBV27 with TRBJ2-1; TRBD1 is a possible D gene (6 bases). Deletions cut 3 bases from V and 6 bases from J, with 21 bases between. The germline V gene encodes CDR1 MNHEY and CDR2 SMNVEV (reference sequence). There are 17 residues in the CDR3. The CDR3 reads CASSFPPPDRRGNEQFF. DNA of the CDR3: TGTGCCAGCAGTTTTCCCCCCCCGGACAGAAGAGGCAATGAGCAGTTCTTC.

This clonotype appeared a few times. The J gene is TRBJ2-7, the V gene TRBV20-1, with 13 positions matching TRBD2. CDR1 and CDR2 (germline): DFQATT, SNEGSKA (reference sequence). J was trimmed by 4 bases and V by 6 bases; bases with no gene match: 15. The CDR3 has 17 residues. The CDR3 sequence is CSANDRLAGGSPYEQYF. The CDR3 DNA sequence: TGCAGTGCCAACGATAGACTAGCGGGGGGCTCACCATACGAGCAGTACTTC.

The CDR3 loop reads CASSEGGRSGNTIYF. For the CDR3, the DNA is TGTGCCAGCAGTGAAGGGGGGCGCTCTGGAAACACCATATATTTT. This chain uses TRBV6-1 with TRBJ1-3; tentatively, D is TRBD1 (6 bases). The CDR3 loop spans 15 amino acids. The V end was cut by 1 base, the J end by 0 bases, with 7 bases between. Germline assignment: CDR1 MNHNS and CDR2 SASEGT.

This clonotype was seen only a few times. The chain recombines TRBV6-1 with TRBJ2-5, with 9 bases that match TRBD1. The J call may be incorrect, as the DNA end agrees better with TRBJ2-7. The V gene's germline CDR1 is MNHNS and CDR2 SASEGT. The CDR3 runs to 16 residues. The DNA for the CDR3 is TGTGCCAGCAGTGTGACGACCGGGACAGGGTTCCGCGAGCAGTACTTC. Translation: CASSVTTGTGFREQYF.

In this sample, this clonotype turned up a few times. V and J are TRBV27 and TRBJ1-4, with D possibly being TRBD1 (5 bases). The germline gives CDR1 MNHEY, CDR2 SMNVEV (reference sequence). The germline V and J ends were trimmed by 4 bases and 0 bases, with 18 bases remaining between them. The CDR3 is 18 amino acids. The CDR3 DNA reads TGTGCCAGCAGTTCCCTCGGGGGGGGTCTCCCAACTAATGAAAAACTGTTTTTT. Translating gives CASSSLGGGLPTNEKLFF.

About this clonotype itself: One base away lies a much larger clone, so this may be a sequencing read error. The CDR3 DNA sequence: TGTGCCAGCAGTGACTCGGTAGCGGCTAACTATGGCTACACCTTC. Residues: CASSDSVAANYGYTF. The J gene is TRBJ1-2, the V gene TRBV6-4; D ambiguous. Germline CDR1 and CDR2: MRHNA and SNTAGT. The CDR3 totals 15 residues. The V gene lost 0 bases and the J gene lost 0 bases, with 8 bases spanning the gap.

The CDR3 loop reads CASSSGFGEAFF. In DNA form, the CDR3 reads TGTGCCAGCAGTTCTGGCTTCGGTGAAGCTTTCTTT. J is TRBJ1-1 and V is TRBV12-3 or TRBV12-4, with unresolved D. The CDR3 is 12 residues long. V gave up 4 bases and J gave up 7 bases, with 10 bases separating them.

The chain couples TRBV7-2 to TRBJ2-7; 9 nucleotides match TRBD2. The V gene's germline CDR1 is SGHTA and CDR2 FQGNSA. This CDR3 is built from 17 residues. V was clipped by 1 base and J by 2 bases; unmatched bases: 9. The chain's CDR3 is CASSLVNSKRGAYEQYF. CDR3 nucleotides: TGTGCCAGCAGCTTAGTGAATTCCAAGCGGGGGGCCTACGAGCAGTACTTC.

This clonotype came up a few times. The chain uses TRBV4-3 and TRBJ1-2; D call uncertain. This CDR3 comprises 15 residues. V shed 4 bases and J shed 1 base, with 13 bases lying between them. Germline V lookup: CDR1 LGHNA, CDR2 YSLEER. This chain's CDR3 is CASSPKQSLNYGYTF. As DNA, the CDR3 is TGCGCCAGCAGCCCCAAACAGAGCCTTAACTATGGCTACACCTTC.

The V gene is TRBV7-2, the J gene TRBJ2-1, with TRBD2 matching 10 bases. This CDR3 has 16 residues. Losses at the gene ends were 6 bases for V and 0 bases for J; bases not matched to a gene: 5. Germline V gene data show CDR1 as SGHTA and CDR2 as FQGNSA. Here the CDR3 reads CASSSASGGSYNEQFF. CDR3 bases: TGTGCCAGCAGTTCTGCTAGCGGGGGCTCCTACAATGAGCAGTTCTTC.

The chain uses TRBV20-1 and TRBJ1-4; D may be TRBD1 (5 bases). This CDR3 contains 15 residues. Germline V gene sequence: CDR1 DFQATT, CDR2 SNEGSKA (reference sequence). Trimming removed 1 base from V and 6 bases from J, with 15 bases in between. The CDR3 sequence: CSARGGEGWDEKLFF. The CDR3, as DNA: TGCAGTGCTAGAGGGGGGGAAGGATGGGATGAAAAACTGTTTTTT.

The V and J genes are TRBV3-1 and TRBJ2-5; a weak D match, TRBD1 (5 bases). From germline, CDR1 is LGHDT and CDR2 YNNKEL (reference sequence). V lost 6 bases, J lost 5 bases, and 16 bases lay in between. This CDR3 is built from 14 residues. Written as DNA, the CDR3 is TGTGCCAGCAGGCTAACAGGTCTCCAGGAGACCCAGTACTTC. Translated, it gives CASRLTGLQETQYF.

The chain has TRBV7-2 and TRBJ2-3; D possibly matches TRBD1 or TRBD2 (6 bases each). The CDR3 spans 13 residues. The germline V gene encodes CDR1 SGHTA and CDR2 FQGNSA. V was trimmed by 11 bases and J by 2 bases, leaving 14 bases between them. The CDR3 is CADRGPSTDTQYF. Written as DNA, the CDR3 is TGTGCCGACCGGGGGCCCTCCACAGATACGCAGTATTTT.

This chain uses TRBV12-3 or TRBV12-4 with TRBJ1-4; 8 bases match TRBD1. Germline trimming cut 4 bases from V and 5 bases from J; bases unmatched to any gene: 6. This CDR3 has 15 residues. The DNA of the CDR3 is TGTGCCAGCAGTTCCGGACAGGGAGACAATGAAAAACTGTTTTTT. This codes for CASSSGQGDNEKLFF.